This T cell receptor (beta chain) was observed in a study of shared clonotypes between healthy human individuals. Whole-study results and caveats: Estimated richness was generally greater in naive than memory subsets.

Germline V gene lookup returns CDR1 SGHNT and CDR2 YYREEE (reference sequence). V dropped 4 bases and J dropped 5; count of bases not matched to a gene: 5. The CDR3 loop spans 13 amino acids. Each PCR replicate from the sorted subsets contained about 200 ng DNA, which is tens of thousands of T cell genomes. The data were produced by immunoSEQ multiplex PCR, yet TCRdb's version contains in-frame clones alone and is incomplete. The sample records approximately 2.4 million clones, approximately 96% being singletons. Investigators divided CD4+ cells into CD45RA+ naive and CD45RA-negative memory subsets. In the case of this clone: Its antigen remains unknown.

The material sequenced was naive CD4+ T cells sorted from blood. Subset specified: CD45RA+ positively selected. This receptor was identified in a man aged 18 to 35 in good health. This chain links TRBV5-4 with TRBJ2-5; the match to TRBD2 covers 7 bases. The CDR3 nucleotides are TGTGCCAGCAGCCGGAGCGGGATGGAGACCCAGTACTTC. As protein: CASSRSGMETQYF. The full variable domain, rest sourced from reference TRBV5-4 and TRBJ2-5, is ETGVTQSPTHLIKTRGQQVTLRCSSQSGHNTVSWYQQALGQGPQFIFQYYREEENGRGNFPPRFSGLQFPNYSSELNVNALELDDSALYLCASSRSGMETQYFGPGTRLLVL.